Below are 27 T cell receptor beta chains sequenced from a single sample in a study of cytomegalovirus exposure and HLA in healthy donors. Use of 60 Vbeta and 13 Jbeta primers characterized the PCR. TCRdb's copy holds only in-frame clones and misses some; the assay was immunoSEQ multiplex PCR. The repertoire consists of approximately 100,000 clones, with 81% occurring once and the leading ten covering less than 2.5%. The specimen sequenced was PBMCs. The receptors originated from a woman under 40 in good health and CMV-seronegative.

This chain connects TRBV30 to TRBJ2-7, with a tentative D call TRBD2 (5 bases). Germline CDR1 reads GTSNPN; CDR2 reads SVGIG (reference sequence). CDR3 length: 13 amino acids. V lost 2 bases to trimming and J lost 0 bases, with 8 bases between them. The CDR3 DNA sequence: TGTGCCTGGAGTTCCGGGAACTCCTACGAGCAGTACTTC. Its translation is CAWSSGNSYEQYF.

The chain employs TRBV11-2 and TRBJ2-1; 8 positions match TRBD2. Germline V gene sequence: CDR1 SGHAT, CDR2 FQNNGV. This CDR3 region has 13 residues. The J segment lost 8 bases and the V segment lost 5 bases, leaving 5 bases of the junction unmatched. The CDR3: CASSRAGGYEQFF. CDR3 nucleotides: TGTGCCAGCAGCCGCGCGGGGGGCTATGAGCAGTTCTTC.

This clone was picked up one time. This chain connects TRBV6-6 to TRBJ1-1, with 7 bases aligning to TRBD1. Germline V gene data show CDR1 as MNHNY and CDR2 as SVGAGI (reference sequence). This CDR3 region has 14 residues. J was trimmed by 6 bases and V by 2 bases; bases with no gene match: 6. The DNA of the CDR3 is TGTGCCAGCAGTTACGGGCAGGGGGTCGCTGAAGCTTTCTTT. Translation gives CASSYGQGVAEAFF.

The chain recombines TRBV4-2 with TRBJ2-7, with a weak D call TRBD1 (6 bases). The CDR3 contains 16 residues. Germline V gives CDR1 LGHNA, CDR2 YNFKEQ. Trimming pared 1 base from V and 0 bases from J, leaving 13 bases between. The DNA of the CDR3 is TGTGCCAGCAGCCAAGTGGGGGCAGTTCCCTCCTACGAGCAGTACTTC. Encoded protein: CASSQVGAVPSYEQYF.

The V call is TRBV28, the J call TRBJ1-2; weak D call: TRBD1 (6 bases). Trimming cost V 6 bases and J 4 bases, with 15 bases left between them. This CDR3 is 14 amino acids long. The germline V gene has CDR1 MDHEN and CDR2 SYDVKM. DNA for the CDR3: TGTGCCAGCAGCACACCGGGACAAAGCTATGGCTACACCTTC. Its protein is CASSTPGQSYGYTF.

This clone has only one observation. The chain carries TRBV28 and TRBJ1-1, with no clear D. CDR3 length equals 15 residues. Trimming took 5 bases from V and 1 from J, leaving 14 bases between them. Germline V CDR1 and CDR2: MDHEN, SYDVKM. The CDR3 coding sequence is TGTGCCAGCAGTCCCCTATTTTTCGCGAACACTGAAGCTTTCTTT. It yields the protein CASSPLFFANTEAFF.

J is TRBJ2-3 and V is TRBV7-2; 11 nucleotides line up with TRBD2. CDR3 length: 16 residues. CDR1 and CDR2 (germline): SGHTA, FQGNSA. J lost 2 bases, V lost 7 bases, and 8 bases had no gene match. The CDR3 is CASMLRLAGPTDTQYF. The DNA for the CDR3 is TGTGCCAGCATGCTGAGACTAGCGGGACCCACAGATACGCAGTATTTT.

On this clone itself: At the DNA level, this CDR3 is encoded by other sequences in the same sample as well. The V and J genes are TRBV11-2 and TRBJ2-1; no definite D call. Germline CDR1 reads SGHAT; CDR2 reads FQNNGV. CDR3 length: 15 amino acids. V was shortened by 4 bases and J by 0 bases, with 10 bases between the two germline ends. CDR3 region: CASSSLTGSYNEQFF. CDR3 coding DNA: TGTGCCAGCAGCTCTCTGACTGGCTCCTACAATGAGCAGTTCTTC.

V and J are TRBV9 and TRBJ2-3; 9 bases line up with TRBD1. Germline loops: CDR1 SGDLS, CDR2 YYNGEE. The CDR3 is made up of 18 amino acids. Germline trimming cut 3 bases from V and 5 bases from J; bases unmatched to any gene: 16. CDR3 sequence reads: CASSEYSGTGMFGDTQYF. The CDR3 DNA follows: TGTGCCAGCAGCGAATATTCCGGGACAGGGATGTTCGGAGATACGCAGTATTTT.

In regard to this clone: The junction departs from the called germline gene at one end, perhaps through a read error. This rearrangement joins TRBV28 to TRBJ2-1; tentative D call: TRBD1 (6 bases). Germline V gene lookup returns CDR1 MDHEN and CDR2 SYDVKM. CDR3 length: 13 amino acids. This CDR3 is CASRRRAQGGEIF. The DNA of the CDR3 is TGTGCCAGCAGACGACGGGCACAGGGTGGGGAGATCTTC. The whole variable domain, filled in from reference TRBV28 and TRBJ2-1, reads DVKVTQSSRYLVKRTGEKVFLECVQDMDHENMFWYRQDPGLGLRLIYFSYDVKMKEKGDIPEGYSVSREKKERFSLILESASTNQTSMYLCASRRRAQGGEIFGPGTRLTVL.

The rearrangement uses TRBV11-2 and TRBJ2-7, with a weak D call TRBD1 (6 bases). This CDR3 region has 14 residues. Germline-derived CDR1 and CDR2 are SGHAT and FQNNGV. V was cut by 7 bases and J by 0 bases, with 13 bases left in between. The CDR3 here is CASTLTGASYEQYF. The CDR3 DNA follows: TGTGCCAGCACCCTGACAGGTGCCTCCTACGAGCAGTACTTC.

The chain recombines TRBV5-1 with TRBJ2-2; 9 bases agree with TRBD2. This CDR3 is 15 amino acids long. V lost 1 base to trimming and J lost 4 bases; unmatched junction nucleotides: 2. The germline gives CDR1 SGHRS, CDR2 YFSETQ. In DNA, the CDR3 is TGCGCCAGCAGCTTGTCAGCGGGGGGCACCGGGGAGCTGTTTTTT. Protein product: CASSLSAGGTGELFF.

The rearrangement joins TRBV7-9 to TRBJ2-1, with D unclear. Germline CDR1 reads SEHNR; CDR2 reads FQNEAQ (reference sequence). The germline V and J ends were trimmed by 5 bases and 3 bases, with 8 bases remaining between them. The CDR3 has 13 residues. The CDR3 DNA follows: TGTGCCAGCAGCCAGGTGGACTACAATGAGCAGTTCTTC. Translated, it gives CASSQVDYNEQFF.

Notes on this clone: The sample contains more than one DNA sequence encoding this CDR3. The chain carries TRBV29-1 and TRBJ1-1, with 11 bases fitting TRBD1. Germline CDR1 and CDR2: SQVTM and ANQGSEA. Trimming removed 6 bases from V and 3 bases from J; junction bases left unmatched: 0. The CDR3 consists of 12 residues. The CDR3 sequence is CSVGQGDTEAFF. CDR3 DNA: TGCAGCGTGGGACAGGGGGACACTGAAGCTTTCTTT. The variable domain in full, with the rest retrieved from reference TRBV29-1 and TRBJ1-1, is SAVISQKPSRDICQRGTSLTIQCQVDSQVTMMFWYRQQPGQSLTLIATANQGSEATYESGFVIDKFPISRPNLTFSTLTVSNMSPEDSSIYLCSVGQGDTEAFFGQGTRLTVV.

The chain has TRBV5-8 and TRBJ1-5; TRBD1 aligns across 11 bases. V shed 4 bases and J 7 bases; nucleotides not matched to a gene: 13. Germline V CDR1 and CDR2: SGHTS, YDEGEE. This CDR3 comprises 17 residues. The CDR3 DNA sequence: TGTGCCAGCAGCCCGTGGGCGGGACAGGGGGGCCGGCAGCCCCAGCATTTT. Its translation is CASSPWAGQGGRQPQHF.

CDR3 loop: CASSGRLAGGGELFF. CDR3 DNA sequence: TGTGCCAGCAGCGGGAGACTAGCGGGAGGCGGGGAGCTGTTTTTT. The genes are TRBV9 and TRBJ2-2, with TRBD2 matching 13 bases. The germline CDR1 and CDR2 sequences are SGDLS and YYNGEE. J lost 7 bases, V lost 3 bases, and 3 bases had no gene match. The CDR3 is made up of 15 amino acids.

The rearrangement uses TRBV7-9 and TRBJ2-3, with D uncertain. In germline, CDR1 is SEHNR, CDR2 FQNEAQ (reference sequence). The CDR3 is made up of 17 amino acids. Trimming pared 5 bases from V and 3 bases from J, leaving 21 bases between. CDR3 DNA: TGTGCCAGCAGCCTCGTAATGTGGCCGGTCAGGACAGATACGCAGTATTTT. Translation gives CASSLVMWPVRTDTQYF.

The chain uses TRBV10-3 and TRBJ2-3, with 11 bases matching TRBD2. CDR3 length: 18 amino acids. Germline V lookup: CDR1 ENHRY, CDR2 SYGVKD. With V trimmed by 6 bases and J by 1 base, 12 bases remained unmatched. CDR3 DNA sequence: TGTGCCATCAGGCCGGGACTAGCGGAATCTCTGGGCACAGATACGCAGTATTTT. Residues: CAIRPGLAESLGTDTQYF.

This clone was seen only a few times. The chain has TRBV5-1 and TRBJ2-7; D may be TRBD2 (6 bases). The V gene's germline CDR1 is SGHRS and CDR2 YFSETQ. Trimming took off 5 bases at V and 2 bases at J, with 14 bases between the two ends. This CDR3 comprises 14 residues. Written as DNA, the CDR3 is TGCGCCAGCAGTCTCCTCGGAGGGACCTACGAGCAGTACTTC. It is translated as CASSLLGGTYEQYF.

The chain employs TRBV5-1 and TRBJ2-1; 12 bases match TRBD2. V was pared by 2 bases and J by 8 bases, with 14 bases of the junction left unmatched. Germline values: CDR1 SGHRS, CDR2 YFSETQ. This CDR3 contains 18 residues. CDR3 coding DNA: TGCGCCAGCAGCTTTCCCATTAACGGACTAGCGGGATATGATGAGCAGTTCTTC. It specifies CASSFPINGLAGYDEQFF.

This clone occurred a few times. The V call is TRBV7-9, the J call TRBJ2-3, with a weak D call TRBD2 (5 bases). CDR1 is SEHNR and CDR2 is FQNEAQ in the germline V gene (reference sequence). The CDR3 has 16 residues. With 2 bases removed from V and 0 bases from J, the gap between germline ends came to 12 bases. The CDR3: CASSLLWTGSTDTQYF. CDR3 nucleotide sequence: TGTGCCAGCAGCTTATTGTGGACGGGGAGCACAGATACGCAGTATTTT.

The V call is TRBV5-1, the J call TRBJ2-7, with D possibly TRBD2 on 7 matching bases. The CDR3 runs to 13 residues. V lost 0 bases to trimming and J lost 5 bases, with 9 bases between them. Germline V gives CDR1 SGHRS, CDR2 YFSETQ. The CDR3: CASSLEGGNEQYF. The CDR3 DNA reads TGCGCCAGCAGCTTGGAGGGGGGGAACGAGCAGTACTTC.

The genes are TRBV7-2 and TRBJ2-7, with 8 bases aligning to TRBD1. The CDR3 has 13 residues. The V gene end was trimmed by 7 bases and the J gene end by 4 bases; junction bases not matched to a gene: 6. Germline CDR1 reads SGHTA; CDR2 reads FQGNSA. The CDR3 coding sequence is TGTGCCAGCATATTAGACAGGGGTTACGAGCAGTACTTC. Amino acids: CASILDRGYEQYF.

The chain carries TRBV9 and TRBJ2-1; 8 positions match TRBD2. Germline V gives CDR1 SGDLS, CDR2 YYNGEE. The CDR3 has 13 amino acids. Unmatched junction bases numbered 7, after V lost 6 bases and J lost 8 bases. CDR3 nucleotides: TGTGCCAGCACCCCTAGCGGGCGGCATGAGCAGTTCTTC. The encoded protein is CASTPSGRHEQFF.

This clone was observed a single time. The chain links TRBV7-2 to TRBJ2-5; D uncertain. Germline V gene sequence: CDR1 SGHTA, CDR2 FQGNSA. V was clipped by 2 bases and J by 4 bases, with 8 bases between them. The CDR3 has 13 residues. The CDR3 nucleotides read TGTGCCAGCAGCTTAATAGCCCGAGAGACCCAGTACTTC. It encodes CASSLIARETQYF.

The J gene is TRBJ1-2, the V gene TRBV6-6, with 8 nucleotides matching TRBD1. Germline values: CDR1 MNHNY, CDR2 SVGAGI (reference sequence). V lost 6 bases, J lost 10 bases, and 4 bases stayed unmatched. The CDR3 contains 11 residues. CDR3 amino acids: CASRDREVYTF. Written as DNA, the CDR3 is TGTGCCAGCAGGGACAGGGAGGTCTACACCTTC.

The chain has TRBV4-2 and TRBJ2-7; D unclear. Germline CDR1 reads LGHNA; CDR2 reads YNFKEQ. The CDR3 spans 13 residues. The V end was cut by 2 bases, the J end by 4 bases, with 9 bases between. CDR3 amino acids: CASSQSEIYEQYF. DNA of the CDR3: TGTGCCAGCAGCCAAAGTGAGATTTACGAGCAGTACTTC.